The rows below give T cell receptor beta chains drawn from one sample of a study of T cell changes during pregnancy in multiple sclerosis. Sequenced by immunoSEQ multiplex PCR; TCRdb stores in-frame clones only, minus some. The sample yields fewer than 90,000 clones, 85% to 95% seen once. The source was peripheral blood, collected after pregnancy. The receptors stem from a female donor in good health, enrolled as a control in a pregnancy study. CDR3s include the opening cysteine and the closing phenylalanine or tryptophan. The order of the fields is J gene, V gene, clone size, D gene, CDR3 DNA, CDR3 protein. A D gene is named only where the DNA matches it firmly. Some rows mark clone size as missing; the rest say once, few, many or name a class of expanded clone.

j_gene: TRBJ1-4; v_gene: TRBV2; abundance: -; d_gene: -; CDR3nt: TGTGCCAGCAGTAACGACAACCCCGAAAAACTGTTTTTT; CDR3aa: CASSNDNPEKLFF
j_gene: TRBJ2-1; v_gene: TRBV28; abundance: -; d_gene: TRBD2; CDR3nt: TGTGCCAGCAGTTGGGGGGGGACCTACAATGAGCAGTTCTTC; CDR3aa: CASSWGGTYNEQFF
j_gene: TRBJ2-3; v_gene: TRBV13; abundance: -; d_gene: TRBD2; CDR3nt: TGTGCCAGCAGCCCCCCGCCGCGGCGGGAGGGAATAGATACGCAGTATTTT; CDR3aa: CASSPPPRREGIDTQYF
j_gene: TRBJ2-2; v_gene: TRBV30; abundance: few; d_gene: TRBD1; CDR3nt: TGTGCCTGGAGTGCAGGGGGCAGGGACACCGGGGAGCTGTTTTTT; CDR3aa: CAWSAGGRDTGELFF
j_gene: TRBJ2-2; v_gene: TRBV14; abundance: -; d_gene: -; CDR3nt: TGTGCCAGCAGCCGCGGGCCACTTAACACCGGGGAGCTGTTTTTT; CDR3aa: CASSRGPLNTGELFF
j_gene: TRBJ2-1; v_gene: TRBV28; abundance: -; d_gene: TRBD2; CDR3nt: TGTGCCAGCAGCACACTAGCGGACAATGAGCAGTTCTTC; CDR3aa: CASSTLADNEQFF
j_gene: TRBJ1-1; v_gene: TRBV6-1; abundance: few; d_gene: -; CDR3nt: TGTGCCAGCAGTTGGGCTGCTGAAGCTTTCTTT; CDR3aa: CASSWAAEAFF
j_gene: TRBJ2-1; v_gene: TRBV29-1; abundance: -; d_gene: TRBD1; CDR3nt: TGCAGCGTTTACAGGGGAGCGCATTCCTACAATGAGCAGTTCTTC; CDR3aa: CSVYRGAHSYNEQFF
j_gene: TRBJ1-1; v_gene: TRBV19; abundance: -; d_gene: -; CDR3nt: TGTGCCAGTAGTGCCCCAACAGGGATGCGCGCTGAAGCTTTCTTT; CDR3aa: CASSAPTGMRAEAFF
j_gene: TRBJ2-5; v_gene: TRBV29-1; abundance: once; d_gene: TRBD1; CDR3nt: TGCAGCGTTGGACAGGGGGCCTCCGAGACCCAGTACTTC; CDR3aa: CSVGQGASETQYF
j_gene: TRBJ2-2; v_gene: TRBV6-5; abundance: -; d_gene: TRBD1; CDR3nt: TGTGCCAGCAGTTACAGGACAGGGGACACCGGGGAGCTGTTTTTT; CDR3aa: CASSYRTGDTGELFF
j_gene: TRBJ1-3; v_gene: TRBV5-1; abundance: -; d_gene: -; CDR3nt: TGCGCCAGCAGCCCCACGAGCTCTGGAAACACCATATATTTT; CDR3aa: CASSPTSSGNTIYF
j_gene: TRBJ1-5; v_gene: TRBV6-6; abundance: -; d_gene: TRBD1; CDR3nt: TGTGCCAGCAGTCTTCGACAGGGTAGCAATCAGCCCCAGCATTTT; CDR3aa: CASSLRQGSNQPQHF
j_gene: TRBJ2-3; v_gene: TRBV10-3; abundance: -; d_gene: -; CDR3nt: TGTGCCATCAGTGTTTCTCGGTCCAGGGTTACGCAGTATTTT; CDR3aa: CAISVSRSRVTQYF
j_gene: TRBJ2-5; v_gene: TRBV5-1; abundance: -; d_gene: -; CDR3nt: TGCGCCAGCCTGGGAGGAGAGACCCAGTACTTC; CDR3aa: CASLGGETQYF
j_gene: TRBJ2-1; v_gene: TRBV27; abundance: -; d_gene: -; CDR3nt: TGTGCCAGCAGTTGGAGTTTTCAAGGTATCTACAATGAGCAGTTCTTC; CDR3aa: CASSWSFQGIYNEQFF
j_gene: TRBJ2-3; v_gene: TRBV10-2; abundance: -; d_gene: -; CDR3nt: TGCGCCCCGGGATGTTTTCAGAGCACAGATACGCAGTATTTT; CDR3aa: CAPGCFQSTDTQYF
j_gene: TRBJ2-6; v_gene: TRBV7-2; abundance: once; d_gene: TRBD2; CDR3nt: TGTGCCAGCAGCGCCCTAGCGGGTGGGGCCAACGTCCTGACTTTC; CDR3aa: CASSALAGGANVLTF
j_gene: TRBJ2-3; v_gene: TRBV5-4; abundance: -; d_gene: TRBD2; CDR3nt: TGTGCCAGCAGCCCGGGACTAGCGGGAAGGACAGATACGCAGTATTTT; CDR3aa: CASSPGLAGRTDTQYF
j_gene: TRBJ1-3; v_gene: TRBV7-9; abundance: -; d_gene: TRBD1; CDR3nt: TGTGCCAGCAGACGGGACAGCCTAAACACCATATATTTT; CDR3aa: CASRRDSLNTIYF
j_gene: TRBJ2-7; v_gene: TRBV6-5; abundance: -; d_gene: -; CDR3nt: TGTGCCAGCAGTTACCTTCAGGGCCCCTACGAGCAGTACTTC; CDR3aa: CASSYLQGPYEQYF
j_gene: TRBJ2-3; v_gene: TRBV6-5; abundance: -; d_gene: -; CDR3nt: TGTGCCAGCAGACCCACTTATAGCACAGATACGCAGTATTTT; CDR3aa: CASRPTYSTDTQYF
j_gene: TRBJ2-7; v_gene: TRBV6-7; abundance: -; d_gene: -; CDR3nt: TGTGCCAGCAGTTACTCGGGGGGGCCTCATTACTACGAGCAGTACTTC; CDR3aa: CASSYSGGPHYYEQYF
j_gene: TRBJ1-5; v_gene: TRBV15; abundance: -; d_gene: TRBD1; CDR3nt: TGTGCCACCAGCCGAGACAGGGGCAATCAGCCCCAGCATTTT; CDR3aa: CATSRDRGNQPQHF
j_gene: TRBJ1-4; v_gene: TRBV7-2; abundance: -; d_gene: TRBD1; CDR3nt: TGTGCCAGCAGCCTTACAGGGGGCGGTGAAAAACTGTTTTTT; CDR3aa: CASSLTGGGEKLFF
j_gene: TRBJ1-5; v_gene: TRBV2; abundance: -; d_gene: -; CDR3nt: TGTGCCAGCAAGGGAGATAGCAATCAGCCCCAGCATTTT; CDR3aa: CASKGDSNQPQHF
j_gene: TRBJ1-3; v_gene: TRBV19; abundance: -; d_gene: -; CDR3nt: TGTGCCAGTAGACTGGGGGCAGGGTACGGAAACACCATATATTTT; CDR3aa: CASRLGAGYGNTIYF
j_gene: TRBJ2-1; v_gene: TRBV2; abundance: -; d_gene: TRBD2; CDR3nt: TGTGCCAGCGGGTACGGGGGGACCTACAATGAGCAGTTCTTC; CDR3aa: CASGYGGTYNEQFF
j_gene: TRBJ2-5; v_gene: TRBV28; abundance: -; d_gene: -; CDR3nt: TGTGCCAGCAGTCTTAGTTTTTTGAAGAGGCAAGAGACCCAGTACTTC; CDR3aa: CASSLSFLKRQETQYF
j_gene: TRBJ1-5; v_gene: TRBV11-3; abundance: -; d_gene: -; CDR3nt: TGTGCCAGCAGCTTTCACAGAGGCAATCAGCCCCAGCATTTT; CDR3aa: CASSFHRGNQPQHF
j_gene: TRBJ1-2; v_gene: TRBV10-3; abundance: -; d_gene: -; CDR3nt: TGTGCCATCAGCAATTCCCTGGGGGGAAATGGCTACACCTTC; CDR3aa: CAISNSLGGNGYTF
j_gene: TRBJ2-5; v_gene: TRBV11-2; abundance: -; d_gene: TRBD2; CDR3nt: TGTGCCAGCAGCGGACTAGGGGAGACCCAGTACTTC; CDR3aa: CASSGLGETQYF
j_gene: TRBJ2-7; v_gene: TRBV5-1; abundance: -; d_gene: -; CDR3nt: TGCGCCAGCAGCTTTAACCAGGGTGAGCAGTACTTC; CDR3aa: CASSFNQGEQYF
j_gene: TRBJ1-1; v_gene: TRBV19; abundance: -; d_gene: -; CDR3nt: TGTGCCAGTAGTATAGTCGGGAGGACTGAAGCTTTCTTT; CDR3aa: CASSIVGRTEAFF
j_gene: TRBJ2-3; v_gene: TRBV18; abundance: -; d_gene: TRBD2; CDR3nt: TGTGCCAGCTCACCAAATGTAGCGGGAGCTGCAGATACGCAGTATTTT; CDR3aa: CASSPNVAGAADTQYF
j_gene: TRBJ2-3; v_gene: TRBV6-4; abundance: -; d_gene: -; CDR3nt: TGTGCCAGCAGCGAGGGAACTAGCACAGATACGCAGTATTTT; CDR3aa: CASSEGTSTDTQYF
j_gene: TRBJ2-7; v_gene: TRBV2; abundance: once; d_gene: -; CDR3nt: TGTGCCAGCAGAGGCTCGGGCGCCCGGGGCTACGAGCAGTACTTC; CDR3aa: CASRGSGARGYEQYF
j_gene: TRBJ1-4; v_gene: TRBV19; abundance: -; d_gene: TRBD1; CDR3nt: TGTGCCAGTAGTAGGACAGGGCCAAGTAATGAAAAACTGTTTTTT; CDR3aa: CASSRTGPSNEKLFF
j_gene: TRBJ1-2; v_gene: TRBV29-1; abundance: -; d_gene: -; CDR3nt: TGCAGCGTTAGATTCACGGGGTTCTATGGCTACACCTTC; CDR3aa: CSVRFTGFYGYTF
j_gene: TRBJ1-1; v_gene: TRBV18; abundance: -; d_gene: -; CDR3nt: TGTGCCAGCTCACCAAACCATGGATCGGGCACTGAAGCTTTCTTT; CDR3aa: CASSPNHGSGTEAFF
j_gene: TRBJ1-3; v_gene: TRBV7-9; abundance: -; d_gene: -; CDR3nt: TGTGCCAGCAGCTTTCCGGGTATCTCTGGAAACACCATATATTTT; CDR3aa: CASSFPGISGNTIYF
j_gene: TRBJ2-7; v_gene: TRBV29-1; abundance: -; d_gene: -; CDR3nt: TGCAGCGGTCGTATCGGGGGAGCGGGCGGCGAGCAGTACTTC; CDR3aa: CSGRIGGAGGEQYF
j_gene: TRBJ2-2; v_gene: TRBV5-5; abundance: few; d_gene: TRBD1; CDR3nt: TGTGCCAGCAGGGAGGGACAGGGGGTACTTGACACCGGGGAGCTGTTTTTT; CDR3aa: CASREGQGVLDTGELFF
j_gene: TRBJ2-1; v_gene: TRBV27; abundance: -; d_gene: TRBD2; CDR3nt: TGTGCCAGCAGTTTAAGAACTAGCGGTTACAATGAGCAGTTCTTC; CDR3aa: CASSLRTSGYNEQFF
j_gene: TRBJ1-2; v_gene: TRBV6-1; abundance: -; d_gene: -; CDR3nt: TGTGCCAGCAGCTACCAGGGGTGGTATGGCTACACCTTC; CDR3aa: CASSYQGWYGYTF
j_gene: TRBJ2-1; v_gene: TRBV28; abundance: -; d_gene: -; CDR3nt: TGTGCCAGCAGCTCGCCGGGACACAACAATGAGCAGTTCTTC; CDR3aa: CASSSPGHNNEQFF
j_gene: TRBJ2-1; v_gene: TRBV10-3; abundance: -; d_gene: TRBD1; CDR3nt: TGTGCCATCAGGACAGGGGGCAACTCCTACAATGAGCAGTTCTTC; CDR3aa: CAIRTGGNSYNEQFF
j_gene: TRBJ2-7; v_gene: TRBV5-1; abundance: -; d_gene: TRBD2; CDR3nt: TGCGCCAGCAGCTTGGGACTAGCGGAGTCCTACGAGCAGTACTTC; CDR3aa: CASSLGLAESYEQYF
j_gene: TRBJ1-2; v_gene: TRBV7-2; abundance: -; d_gene: -; CDR3nt: TGTGCCAGCAGCTCCTCCCTGGGACTGGGCCACTATGGCTACACCTTC; CDR3aa: CASSSSLGLGHYGYTF
j_gene: TRBJ2-2; v_gene: TRBV11-3; abundance: -; d_gene: -; CDR3nt: TGTGCCAGCAGCGATAGGACTACGAACACCGGGGAGCTGTTTTTT; CDR3aa: CASSDRTTNTGELFF
j_gene: TRBJ2-3; v_gene: TRBV5-1; abundance: once; d_gene: -; CDR3nt: TGCGCCAGCAGCTCGGGGGGCCGGGCCGGACCAGATACGCAGTATTTT; CDR3aa: CASSSGGRAGPDTQYF
j_gene: TRBJ1-1; v_gene: TRBV30; abundance: -; d_gene: -; CDR3nt: TGTGCCTGGGAGCAAAACACTGAAGCTTTCTTT; CDR3aa: CAWEQNTEAFF
j_gene: TRBJ2-7; v_gene: TRBV2; abundance: -; d_gene: -; CDR3nt: TGTGCCAGCAGAGTACAGGGTAACTCCTACGAGCAGTACTTC; CDR3aa: CASRVQGNSYEQYF
j_gene: TRBJ1-2; v_gene: TRBV6-1; abundance: -; d_gene: TRBD1; CDR3nt: TGTGCCAGCAGTGATGGGTTCAGGCCCGCAGGGGGCTATGGCTACACCTTC; CDR3aa: CASSDGFRPAGGYGYTF
j_gene: TRBJ2-7; v_gene: TRBV14; abundance: -; d_gene: TRBD2; CDR3nt: TGTGCCAGCAGCCACTTAGCGGGAGCGGGAGAGCAGTACTTC; CDR3aa: CASSHLAGAGEQYF
j_gene: TRBJ2-3; v_gene: TRBV2; abundance: -; d_gene: TRBD2; CDR3nt: TGTGCCAGCAGTGAAAGGCGGGAGGTGAGGGGCACAGATACGCAGTATTTT; CDR3aa: CASSERREVRGTDTQYF
j_gene: TRBJ2-2; v_gene: TRBV9; abundance: -; d_gene: TRBD2; CDR3nt: TGTGCCAGCAGCCCCAGCGGGAGACTCACACTAGGAGACACCGGGGAGCTGTTTTTT; CDR3aa: CASSPSGRLTLGDTGELFF
j_gene: TRBJ2-7; v_gene: TRBV28; abundance: once; d_gene: TRBD1; CDR3nt: TGTGCCAGCGATCGGGACAGGGGGCGAGGGGAGCAGTACTTC; CDR3aa: CASDRDRGRGEQYF
j_gene: TRBJ1-2; v_gene: TRBV2; abundance: -; d_gene: -; CDR3nt: TGTGCCAGCAGTGGGGTCGGGTCCTATGGCTACACCTTC; CDR3aa: CASSGVGSYGYTF